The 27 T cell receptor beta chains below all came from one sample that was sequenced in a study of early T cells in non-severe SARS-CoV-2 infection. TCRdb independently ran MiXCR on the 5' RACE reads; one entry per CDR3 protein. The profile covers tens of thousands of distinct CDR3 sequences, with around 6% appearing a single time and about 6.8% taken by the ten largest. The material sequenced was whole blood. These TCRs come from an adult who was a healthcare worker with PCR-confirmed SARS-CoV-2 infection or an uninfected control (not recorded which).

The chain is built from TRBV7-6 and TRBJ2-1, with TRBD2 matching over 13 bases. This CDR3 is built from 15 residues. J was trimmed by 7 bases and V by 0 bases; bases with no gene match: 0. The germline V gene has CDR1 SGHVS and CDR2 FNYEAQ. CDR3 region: CASSLALAGGNEQFF. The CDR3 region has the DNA TGTGCCAGCAGCTTAGCACTAGCGGGAGGGAATGAGCAGTTCTTC.

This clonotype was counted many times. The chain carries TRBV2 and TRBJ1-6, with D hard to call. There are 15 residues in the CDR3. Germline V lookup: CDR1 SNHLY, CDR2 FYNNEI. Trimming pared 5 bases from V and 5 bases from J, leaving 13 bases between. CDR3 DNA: TGTGCCAGCAGTTTTAGGGCGTTGAATAATTCACCCCTCCACTTT. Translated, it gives CASSFRALNNSPLHF.

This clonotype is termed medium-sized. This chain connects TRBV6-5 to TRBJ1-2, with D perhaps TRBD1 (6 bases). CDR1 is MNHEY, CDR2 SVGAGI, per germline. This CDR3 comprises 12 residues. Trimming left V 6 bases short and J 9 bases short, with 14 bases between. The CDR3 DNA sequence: TGTGCCAGCAGAAACAGGGATGGTAGCTACACCTTC. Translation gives CASRNRDGSYTF.

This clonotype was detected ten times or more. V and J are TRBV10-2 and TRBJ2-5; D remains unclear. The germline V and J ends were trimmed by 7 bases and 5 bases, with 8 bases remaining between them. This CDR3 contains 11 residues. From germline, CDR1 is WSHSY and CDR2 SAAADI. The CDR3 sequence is CASTGRETQYF. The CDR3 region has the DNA TGCGCCAGCACTGGCCGGGAGACCCAGTACTTC.

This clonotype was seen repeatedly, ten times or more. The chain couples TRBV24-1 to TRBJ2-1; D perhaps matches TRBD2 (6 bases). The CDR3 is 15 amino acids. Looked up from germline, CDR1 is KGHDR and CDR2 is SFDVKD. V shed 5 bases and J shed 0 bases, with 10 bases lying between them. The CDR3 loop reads CATSGRGLSYNEQFF. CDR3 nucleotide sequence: TGTGCCACCAGTGGTCGGGGACTCTCCTACAATGAGCAGTTCTTC.

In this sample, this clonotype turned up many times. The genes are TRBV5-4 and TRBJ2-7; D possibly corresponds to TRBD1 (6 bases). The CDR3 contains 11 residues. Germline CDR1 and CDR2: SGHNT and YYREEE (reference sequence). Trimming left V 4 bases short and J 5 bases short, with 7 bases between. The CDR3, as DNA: TGTGCCAGCAGCCACAGGGACGAGCAGTACTTC. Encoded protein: CASSHRDEQYF.

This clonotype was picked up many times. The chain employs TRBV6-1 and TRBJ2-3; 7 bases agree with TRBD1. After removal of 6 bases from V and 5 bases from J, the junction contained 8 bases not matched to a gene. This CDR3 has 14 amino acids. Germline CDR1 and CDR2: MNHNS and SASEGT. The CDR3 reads CASRTGLAQDTQYF. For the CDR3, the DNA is TGTGCCAGCAGGACAGGGCTCGCCCAAGATACGCAGTATTTT.

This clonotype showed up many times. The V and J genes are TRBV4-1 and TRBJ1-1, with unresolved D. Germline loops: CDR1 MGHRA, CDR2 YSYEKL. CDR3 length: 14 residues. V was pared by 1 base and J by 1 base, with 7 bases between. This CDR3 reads CASSQGRENTEAFF. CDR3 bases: TGCGCCAGCAGCCAAGGGAGAGAGAACACTGAAGCTTTCTTT.

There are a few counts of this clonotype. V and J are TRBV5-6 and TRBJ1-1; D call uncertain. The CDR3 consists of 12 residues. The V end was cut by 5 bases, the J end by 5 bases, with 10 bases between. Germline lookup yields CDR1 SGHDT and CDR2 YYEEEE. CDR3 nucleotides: TGTGCCAGCAGTTTTTCGGGGACTGAAGCTTTCTTT. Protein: CASSFSGTEAFF.

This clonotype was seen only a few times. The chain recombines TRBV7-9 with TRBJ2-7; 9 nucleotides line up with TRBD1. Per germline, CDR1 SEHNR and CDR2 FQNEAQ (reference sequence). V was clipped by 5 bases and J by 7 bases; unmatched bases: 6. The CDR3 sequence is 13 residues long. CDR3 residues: CASSRGQGSEQYF. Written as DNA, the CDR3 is TGTGCCAGCAGCAGAGGACAGGGGAGTGAGCAGTACTTC.

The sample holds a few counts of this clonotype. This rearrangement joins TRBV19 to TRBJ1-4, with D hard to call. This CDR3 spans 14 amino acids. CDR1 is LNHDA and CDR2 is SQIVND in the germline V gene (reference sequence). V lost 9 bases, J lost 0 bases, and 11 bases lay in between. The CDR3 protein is CASLNPATNEKLFF. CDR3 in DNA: TGTGCCAGCCTAAACCCTGCAACTAATGAAAAACTGTTTTTT. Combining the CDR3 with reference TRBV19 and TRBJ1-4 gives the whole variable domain DGGITQSPKYLFRKEGQNVTLSCEQNLNHDAMYWYRQDPGQGLRLIYYSQIVNDFQKGDIAEGYSVSREKKESFPLTVTSAQKNPTAFYLCASLNPATNEKLFFGSGTQLSVL.

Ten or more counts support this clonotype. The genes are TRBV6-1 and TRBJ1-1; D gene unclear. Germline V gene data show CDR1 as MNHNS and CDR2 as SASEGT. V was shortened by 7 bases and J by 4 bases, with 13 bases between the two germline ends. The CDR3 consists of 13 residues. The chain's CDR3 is CASTGNRGTEAFF. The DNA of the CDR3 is TGTGCCAGCACTGGGAACCGGGGCACTGAAGCTTTCTTT.

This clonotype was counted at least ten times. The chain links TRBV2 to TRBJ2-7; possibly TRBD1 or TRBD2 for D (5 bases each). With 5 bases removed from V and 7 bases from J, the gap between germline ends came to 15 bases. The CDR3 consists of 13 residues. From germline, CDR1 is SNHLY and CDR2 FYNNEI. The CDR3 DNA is TGTGCCAGCAGTACCGGGACCTTGGTGGAGCAGTACTTC. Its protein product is CASSTGTLVEQYF.

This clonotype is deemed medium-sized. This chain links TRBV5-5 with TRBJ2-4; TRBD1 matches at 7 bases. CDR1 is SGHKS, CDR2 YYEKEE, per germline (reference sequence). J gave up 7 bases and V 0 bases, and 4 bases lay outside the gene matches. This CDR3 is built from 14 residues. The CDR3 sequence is CASSLEGAGNIQYF. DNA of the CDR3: TGTGCCAGCAGCTTGGAGGGGGCCGGGAACATTCAGTACTTC.

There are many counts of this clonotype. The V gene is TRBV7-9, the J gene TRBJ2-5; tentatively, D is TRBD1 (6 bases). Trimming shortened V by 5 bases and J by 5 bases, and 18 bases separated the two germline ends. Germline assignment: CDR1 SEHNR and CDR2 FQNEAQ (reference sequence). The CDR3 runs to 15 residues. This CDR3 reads CASSLRGGVGETQYF. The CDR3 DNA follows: TGTGCCAGCAGCCTCCGAGGGGGAGTGGGTGAGACCCAGTACTTC.

The DNA for the CDR3 is TGTGCCAGCAGCCCCCGGCAGGCCCTCTACGAGCAGTACTTC. Its translation: CASSPRQALYEQYF. This chain joins TRBV5-5 and TRBJ2-7; no firm D call. The CDR3 runs 14 residues. CDR1 is SGHKS and CDR2 is YYEKEE in the germline V gene (reference sequence). V lost 4 bases and J 3 bases, leaving 14 bases between the germline ends.

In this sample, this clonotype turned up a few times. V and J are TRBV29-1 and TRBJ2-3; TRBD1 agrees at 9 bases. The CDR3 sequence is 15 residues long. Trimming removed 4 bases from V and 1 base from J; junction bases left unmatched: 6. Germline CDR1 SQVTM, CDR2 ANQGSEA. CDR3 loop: CSVVPRQGGTDTQYF. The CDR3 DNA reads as TGCAGCGTTGTCCCAAGACAGGGGGGCACAGATACGCAGTATTTT.

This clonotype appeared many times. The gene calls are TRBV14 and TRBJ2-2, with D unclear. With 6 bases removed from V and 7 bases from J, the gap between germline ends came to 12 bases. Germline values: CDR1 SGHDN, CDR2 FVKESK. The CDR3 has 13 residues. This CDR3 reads CASRAIDGGELFF. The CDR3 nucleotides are TGTGCCAGCAGAGCCATCGATGGCGGGGAGCTGTTTTTT. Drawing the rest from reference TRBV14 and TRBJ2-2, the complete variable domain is EAGVTQFPSHSVIEKGQTVTLRCDPISGHDNLYWYRRVMGKEIKFLLHFVKESKQDESGMPNNRFLAERTGGTYSTLKVQPAELEDSGVYFCASRAIDGGELFFGEGSRLTVL.

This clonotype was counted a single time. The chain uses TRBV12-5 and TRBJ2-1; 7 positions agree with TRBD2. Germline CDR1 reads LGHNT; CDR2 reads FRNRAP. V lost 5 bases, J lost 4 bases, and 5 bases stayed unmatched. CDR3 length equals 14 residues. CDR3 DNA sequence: TGTGCTAGTGGTCCAGCGGGATCTTACAATGAGCAGTTCTTC. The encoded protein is CASGPAGSYNEQFF.

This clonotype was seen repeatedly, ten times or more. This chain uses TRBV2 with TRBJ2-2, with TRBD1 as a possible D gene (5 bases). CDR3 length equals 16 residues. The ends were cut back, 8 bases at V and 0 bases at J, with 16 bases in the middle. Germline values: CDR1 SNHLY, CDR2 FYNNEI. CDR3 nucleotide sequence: TGTGCCAGCGGTGGAGACAGCTACTCGAACACCGGGGAGCTGTTTTTT. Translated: CASGGDSYSNTGELFF.

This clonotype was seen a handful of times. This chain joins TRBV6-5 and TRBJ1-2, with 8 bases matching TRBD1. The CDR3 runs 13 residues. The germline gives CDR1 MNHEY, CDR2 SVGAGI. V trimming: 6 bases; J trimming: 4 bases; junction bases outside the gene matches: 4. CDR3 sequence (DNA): TGTGCCAGCAGACCTACAGGGGGCTATGGCTACACCTTC. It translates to CASRPTGGYGYTF.

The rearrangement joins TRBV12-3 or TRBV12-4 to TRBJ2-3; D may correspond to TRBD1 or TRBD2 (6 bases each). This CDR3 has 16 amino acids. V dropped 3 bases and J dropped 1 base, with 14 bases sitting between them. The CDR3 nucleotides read TGTGCCAGCAGTTTCGACGGGGGCTTCCGCACAGATACGCAGTATTTT. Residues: CASSFDGGFRTDTQYF.

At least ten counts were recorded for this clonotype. CDR3 in amino acids: CASSLKTAGASRPSYNEQFF. CDR3 sequence (DNA): TGTGCCAGCAGCTTAAAGACCGCCGGGGCTAGCCGTCCCTCCTACAATGAGCAGTTCTTC. V gene TRBV7-2 combines with J gene TRBJ2-1; D may match TRBD1 or TRBD2 (5 bases each). Trimming removed 2 bases from V and 0 bases from J, with 23 bases in between. The CDR3 length is 20 residues. Germline V gene data show CDR1 as SGHTA and CDR2 as FQGNSA.

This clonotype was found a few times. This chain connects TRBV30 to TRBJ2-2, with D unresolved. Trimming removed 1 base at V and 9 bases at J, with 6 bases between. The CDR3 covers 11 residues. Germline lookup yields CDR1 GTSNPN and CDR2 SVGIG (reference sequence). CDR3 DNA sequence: TGTGCCTGGAGTGGGATCCGGGAGCTGTTTTTT. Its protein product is CAWSGIRELFF.

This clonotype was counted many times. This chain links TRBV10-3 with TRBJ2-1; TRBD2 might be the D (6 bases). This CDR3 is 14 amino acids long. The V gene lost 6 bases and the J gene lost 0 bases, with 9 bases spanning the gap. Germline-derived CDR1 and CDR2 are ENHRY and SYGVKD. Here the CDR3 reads CAISVGSSYNEQFF. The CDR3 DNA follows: TGTGCCATCAGCGTCGGGAGCTCCTACAATGAGCAGTTCTTC.

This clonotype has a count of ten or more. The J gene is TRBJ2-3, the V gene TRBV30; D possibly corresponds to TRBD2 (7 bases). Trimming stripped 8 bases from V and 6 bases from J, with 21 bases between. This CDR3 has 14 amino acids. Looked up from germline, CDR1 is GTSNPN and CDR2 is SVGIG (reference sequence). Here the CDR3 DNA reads TGTGCCATACTCCCGCGGGGGCGGTGGGATACGCAGTATTTT. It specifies CAILPRGRWDTQYF.

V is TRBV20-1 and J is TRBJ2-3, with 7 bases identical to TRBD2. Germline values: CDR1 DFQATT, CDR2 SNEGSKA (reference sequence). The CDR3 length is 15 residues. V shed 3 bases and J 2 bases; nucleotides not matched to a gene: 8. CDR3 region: CSASTASGYTDTQYF. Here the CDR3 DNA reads TGCAGTGCTAGTACGGCTAGCGGATACACAGATACGCAGTATTTT.